The source of this T cell receptor beta chain is a study of blood T cells in healthy people across ages. Total RNA extraction produced at least 5.5 micrograms (per sample) for the study. This CDR3 is 13 amino acids long. Between the trimmed V and J ends, which lost 6 bases and 1 base, there was a span of 9 bases. A second PCR, run for about 7 to 11 cycles, used a sample-barcoded 5' primer plus a J-beta primer mix. Each CDR3 protein is one row after TCRdb ran MiXCR on the 5' RACE reads. The table includes approximately 800,000 distinct CDR3 sequences, around 45% detected once. Study-wide results and limits: The study regarded diversity estimates from one million T cells as underestimates.

To note about this clonotype: Its specificity is unknown.

This chain connects TRBV12-3 or TRBV12-4 to TRBJ1-1; D unclear. This clonotype was sampled from an elderly man in good health. What was sequenced was blood. CDR3 bases: TGTGCCAGCAGCCTACGGGAGAACACTGAAGCTTTCTTT. Encoded protein: CASSLRENTEAFF.